This T cell receptor (beta chain) was sequenced during a study of blood T cell repertoires in COVID-19. Study context: COVID-19 samples collected from the United States, Italy and Spain covered acute and convalescent phases. PBMCs, B-cell-depleted T cells, or T cells were the source of the cDNA or gDNA that made up the material.

There are 15 residues in the CDR3. V dropped 6 bases and J dropped 2; count of bases not matched to a gene: 7. From germline, CDR1 is SGDLS and CDR2 YYNGEE. Original handling: Reference gene primers were amplified, and this amplification served to estimate nucleated cell counts. The protocol was immunoSEQ multiplex PCR, while the TCRdb copy is restricted to in-frame clones and leaves out a portion. V and J calls and clone size are as listed in that table; D and trimming were resolved from the DNA. The table lists roughly 86,000 clones, more than 75% of them singletons. V and J are TRBV9 and TRBJ2-3; 9 bases are a match to TRBD1. This TCR was recovered from a man in his forties with acute or convalescent COVID-19. Source material: peripheral blood. The CDR3 loop is CASTSGTGFTDTQYF. The CDR3 nucleotides read TGTGCCAGCACCTCCGGGACAGGGTTCACAGATACGCAGTATTTT.